The clone carrying this TCR beta chain was counted at least ten times. Its target is not known. Presentation of ophthalmopathy in the donors involved moderate-to-severe activity, CAS ≥3, NOSPECS ≥4 and a duration under 3 months. Patients were diagnosed from clinical symptoms, serum thyroxine, TRAb, thyroid ultrasound and orbital computed tomography. The data were taken from a study of Graves' ophthalmopathy and Graves' hyperthyroidism. Whole-study findings and limits: The model predicted ophthalmopathy progression with roughly 71% sensitivity and 72% to 85% specificity.

Amplification from RNA transcripts yielded the TCR beta CDR3 regions. HTBI primers primed a first-round RT-PCR, and a second-round multiplex PCR followed. Each CDR3 protein gets one entry after TCRdb re-called the multiplex PCR reads with MiXCR. The table lists roughly 160,000 distinct CDR3 sequences, around 40% of them singletons, with 8% to 10% in the top ten. The germline CDR1 and CDR2 sequences are MDHEN and SYDVKM. The ends lost 4 bases at V and 1 base at J; junction bases unmatched: 9. CDR3 length equals 16 residues. The genes are TRBV28 and TRBJ2-5; TRBD2 matches at 7 bases. The sequence was collected from a man in his thirties or forties with Graves' ophthalmopathy. Input material: peripheral blood. CDR3 region: CASSSPGGTTQETQYF. The CDR3 DNA reads as TGTGCCAGCAGTTCCCCCGGTGGGACTACCCAAGAGACCCAGTACTTC. The complete variable domain, with remaining parts taken from reference TRBV28 and TRBJ2-5, reads DVKVTQSSRYLVKRTGEKVFLECVQDMDHENMFWYRQDPGLGLRLIYFSYDVKMKEKGDIPEGYSVSREKKERFSLILESASTNQTSMYLCASSSPGGTTQETQYFGPGTRLLVL.